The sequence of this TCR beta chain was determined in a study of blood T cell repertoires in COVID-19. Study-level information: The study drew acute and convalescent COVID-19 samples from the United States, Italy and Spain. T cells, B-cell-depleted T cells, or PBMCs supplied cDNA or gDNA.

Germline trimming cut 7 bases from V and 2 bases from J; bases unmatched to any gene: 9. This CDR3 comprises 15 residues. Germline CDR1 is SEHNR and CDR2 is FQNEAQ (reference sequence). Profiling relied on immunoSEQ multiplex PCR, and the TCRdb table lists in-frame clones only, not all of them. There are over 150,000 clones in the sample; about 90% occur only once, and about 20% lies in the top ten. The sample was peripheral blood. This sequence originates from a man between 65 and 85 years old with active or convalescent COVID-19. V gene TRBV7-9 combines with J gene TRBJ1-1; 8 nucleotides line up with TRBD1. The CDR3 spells CASISGQGDNTEAFF. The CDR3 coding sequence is TGTGCCAGCATCTCAGGACAGGGAGATAACACTGAAGCTTTCTTT.